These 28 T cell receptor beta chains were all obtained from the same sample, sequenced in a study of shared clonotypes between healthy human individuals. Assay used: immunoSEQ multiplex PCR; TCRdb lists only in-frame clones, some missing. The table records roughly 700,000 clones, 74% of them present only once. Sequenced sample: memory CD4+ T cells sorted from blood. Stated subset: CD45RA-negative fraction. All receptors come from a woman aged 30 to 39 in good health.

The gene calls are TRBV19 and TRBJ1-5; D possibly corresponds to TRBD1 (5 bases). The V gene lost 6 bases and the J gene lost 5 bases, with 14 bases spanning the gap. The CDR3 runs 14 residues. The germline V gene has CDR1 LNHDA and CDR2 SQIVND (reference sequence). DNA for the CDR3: TGTGCCAGTAGAGGGGTGTCTACTCATCAGCCCCAGCATTTT. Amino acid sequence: CASRGVSTHQPQHF.

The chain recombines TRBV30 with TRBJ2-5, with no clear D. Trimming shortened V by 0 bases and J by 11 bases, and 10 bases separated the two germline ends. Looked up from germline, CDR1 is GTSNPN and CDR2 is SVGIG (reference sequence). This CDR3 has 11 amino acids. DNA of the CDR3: TGTGCCTGGAGTGTTGTAGGCCCGCAGTACTTC. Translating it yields CAWSVVGPQYF.

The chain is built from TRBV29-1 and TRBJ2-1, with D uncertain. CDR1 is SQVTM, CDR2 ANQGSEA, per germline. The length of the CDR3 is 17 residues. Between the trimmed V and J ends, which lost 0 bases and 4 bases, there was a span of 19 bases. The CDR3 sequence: CSVEDGITAANYNEQFF. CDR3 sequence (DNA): TGCAGCGTTGAAGATGGGATAACAGCCGCCAATTACAATGAGCAGTTCTTC.

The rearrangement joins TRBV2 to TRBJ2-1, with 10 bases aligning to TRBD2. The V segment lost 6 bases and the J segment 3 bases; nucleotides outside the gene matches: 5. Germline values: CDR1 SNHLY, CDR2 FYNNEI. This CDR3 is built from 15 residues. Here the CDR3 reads CASSARTSGYNEQFF. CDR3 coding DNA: TGTGCCAGCAGCGCCCGGACTAGCGGCTACAATGAGCAGTTCTTC.

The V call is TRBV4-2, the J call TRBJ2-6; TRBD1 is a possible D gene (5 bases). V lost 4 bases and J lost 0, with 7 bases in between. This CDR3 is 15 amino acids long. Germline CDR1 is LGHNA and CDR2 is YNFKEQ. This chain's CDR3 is CASSPGHSGANVLTF. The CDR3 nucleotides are TGTGCCAGCAGCCCCGGACACTCTGGGGCCAACGTCCTGACTTTC.

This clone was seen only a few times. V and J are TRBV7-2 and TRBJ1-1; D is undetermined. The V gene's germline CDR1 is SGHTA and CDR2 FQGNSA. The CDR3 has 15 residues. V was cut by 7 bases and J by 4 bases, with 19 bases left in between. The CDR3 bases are TGTGCCAGCACTCCGACGGCCCTAGTCGGCACTGAAGCTTTCTTT. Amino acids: CASTPTALVGTEAFF.

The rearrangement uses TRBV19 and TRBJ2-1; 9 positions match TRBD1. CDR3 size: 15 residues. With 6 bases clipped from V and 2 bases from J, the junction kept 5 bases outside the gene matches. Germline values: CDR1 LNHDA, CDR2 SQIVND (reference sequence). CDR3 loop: CASRETGGPYNEQFF. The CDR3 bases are TGTGCCAGTAGGGAGACAGGGGGTCCCTACAATGAGCAGTTCTTC.

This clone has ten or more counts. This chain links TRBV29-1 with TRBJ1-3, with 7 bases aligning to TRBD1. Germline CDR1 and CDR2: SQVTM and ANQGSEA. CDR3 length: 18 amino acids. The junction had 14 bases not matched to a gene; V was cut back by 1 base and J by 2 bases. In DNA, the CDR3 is TGCAGCGTTGAAGTCCGACAGGGAGTGGGCTTTACTGGAAACACCATATATTTT. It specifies CSVEVRQGVGFTGNTIYF. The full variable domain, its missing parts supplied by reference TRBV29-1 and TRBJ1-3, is SAVISQKPSRDICQRGTSLTIQCQVDSQVTMMFWYRQQPGQSLTLIATANQGSEATYESGFVIDKFPISRPNLTFSTLTVSNMSPEDSSIYLCSVEVRQGVGFTGNTIYFGEGSWLTVV.

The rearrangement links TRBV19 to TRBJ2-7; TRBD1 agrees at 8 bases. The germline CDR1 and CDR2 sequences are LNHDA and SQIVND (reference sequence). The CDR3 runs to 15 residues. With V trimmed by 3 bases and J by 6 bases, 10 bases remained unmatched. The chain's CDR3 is CASSIDRGRLFEQYF. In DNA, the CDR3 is TGTGCCAGTAGTATTGACAGGGGCCGACTTTTCGAGCAGTACTTC. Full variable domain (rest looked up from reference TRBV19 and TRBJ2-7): DGGITQSPKYLFRKEGQNVTLSCEQNLNHDAMYWYRQDPGQGLRLIYYSQIVNDFQKGDIAEGYSVSREKKESFPLTVTSAQKNPTAFYLCASSIDRGRLFEQYFGPGTRLTVT.

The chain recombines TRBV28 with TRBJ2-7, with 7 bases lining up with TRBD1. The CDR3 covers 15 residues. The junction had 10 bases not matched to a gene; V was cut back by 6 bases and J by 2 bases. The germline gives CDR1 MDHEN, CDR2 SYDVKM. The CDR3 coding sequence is TGTGCCAGCAGCTTACCCGGGACAGAGACCTACGAGCAGTACTTC. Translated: CASSLPGTETYEQYF.

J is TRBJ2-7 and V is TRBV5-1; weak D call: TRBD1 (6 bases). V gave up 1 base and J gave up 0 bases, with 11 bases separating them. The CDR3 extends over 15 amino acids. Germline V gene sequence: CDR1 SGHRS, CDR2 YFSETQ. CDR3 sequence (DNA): TGCGCCAGCAGCTTGAACAGGGTAAGCTCCTACGAGCAGTACTTC. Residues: CASSLNRVSSYEQYF.

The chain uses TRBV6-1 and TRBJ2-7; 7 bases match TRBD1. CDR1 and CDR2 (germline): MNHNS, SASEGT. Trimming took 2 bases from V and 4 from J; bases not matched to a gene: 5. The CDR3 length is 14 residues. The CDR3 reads CASSERDSIYEQYF. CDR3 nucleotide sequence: TGTGCCAGCAGTGAACGGGACAGTATATACGAGCAGTACTTC.

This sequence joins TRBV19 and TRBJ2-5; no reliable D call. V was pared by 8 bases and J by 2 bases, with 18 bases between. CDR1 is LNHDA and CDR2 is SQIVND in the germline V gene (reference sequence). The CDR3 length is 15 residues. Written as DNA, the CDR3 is TGTGCCAGTTCCTCTTTTGGTCGCAATCAAGAGACCCAGTACTTC. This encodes CASSSFGRNQETQYF.

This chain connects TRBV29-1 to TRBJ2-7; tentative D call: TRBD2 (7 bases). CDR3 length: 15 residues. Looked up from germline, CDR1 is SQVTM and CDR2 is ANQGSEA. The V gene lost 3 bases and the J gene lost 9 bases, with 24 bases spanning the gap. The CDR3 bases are TGCAGCGTTGACTCGGAAGGCGGGGGCGGTTTTAGGCAGTACTTC. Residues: CSVDSEGGGGFRQYF.

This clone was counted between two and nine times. The CDR3 loop is CASSSSGGPINQPQHF. CDR3 DNA sequence: TGTGCCAGCAGTTCATCCGGCGGACCGATCAATCAGCCCCAGCATTTT. The V gene is TRBV28, the J gene TRBJ1-5; D remains ambiguous. Trimming left V 4 bases short and J 3 bases short, with 16 bases between. Germline lookup yields CDR1 MDHEN and CDR2 SYDVKM. The CDR3 loop spans 16 amino acids.

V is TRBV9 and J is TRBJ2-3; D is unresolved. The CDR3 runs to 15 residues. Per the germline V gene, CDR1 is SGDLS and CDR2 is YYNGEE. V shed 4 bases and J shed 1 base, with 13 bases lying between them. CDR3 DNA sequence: TGTGCCAGCAGCCCCCGTGCATACCGCACAGATACGCAGTATTTT. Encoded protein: CASSPRAYRTDTQYF.

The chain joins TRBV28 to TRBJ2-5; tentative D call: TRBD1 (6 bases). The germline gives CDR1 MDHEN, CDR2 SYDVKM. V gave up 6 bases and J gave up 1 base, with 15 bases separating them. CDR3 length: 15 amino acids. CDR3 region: CASSPPGHPQETQYF. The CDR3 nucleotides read TGTGCCAGCAGCCCCCCGGGACACCCCCAAGAGACCCAGTACTTC. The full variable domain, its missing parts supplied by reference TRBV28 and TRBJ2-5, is DVKVTQSSRYLVKRTGEKVFLECVQDMDHENMFWYRQDPGLGLRLIYFSYDVKMKEKGDIPEGYSVSREKKERFSLILESASTNQTSMYLCASSPPGHPQETQYFGPGTRLLVL.

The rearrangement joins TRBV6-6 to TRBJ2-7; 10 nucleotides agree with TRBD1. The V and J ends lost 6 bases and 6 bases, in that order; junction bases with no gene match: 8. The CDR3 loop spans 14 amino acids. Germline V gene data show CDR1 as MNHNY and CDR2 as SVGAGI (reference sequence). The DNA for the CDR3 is TGTGCCAGCAGATTCCGGGACAGGGGCGGCGAGCAGTACTTC. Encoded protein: CASRFRDRGGEQYF.

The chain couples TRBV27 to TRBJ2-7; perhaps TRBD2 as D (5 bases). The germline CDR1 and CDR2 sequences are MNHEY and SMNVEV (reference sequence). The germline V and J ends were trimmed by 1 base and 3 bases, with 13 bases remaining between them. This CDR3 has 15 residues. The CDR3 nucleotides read TGTGCCAGCAGTTTATACAGATCGGGATTCTACGAGCAGTACTTC. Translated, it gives CASSLYRSGFYEQYF.

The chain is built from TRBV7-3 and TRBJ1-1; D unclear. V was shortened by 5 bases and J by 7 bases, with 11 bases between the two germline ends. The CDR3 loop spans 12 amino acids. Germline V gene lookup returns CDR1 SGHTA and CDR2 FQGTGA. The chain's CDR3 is CASSPFEGEAFF. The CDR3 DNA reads TGTGCCAGCAGCCCCTTCGAGGGTGAAGCTTTCTTT.

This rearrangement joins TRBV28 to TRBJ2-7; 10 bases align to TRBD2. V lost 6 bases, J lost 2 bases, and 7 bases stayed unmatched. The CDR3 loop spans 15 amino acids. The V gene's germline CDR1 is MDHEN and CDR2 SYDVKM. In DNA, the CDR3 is TGTGCCAGCAGCCTCGGGACTAGCGACCCCTACGAGCAGTACTTC. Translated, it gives CASSLGTSDPYEQYF. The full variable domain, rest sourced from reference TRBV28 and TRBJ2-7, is DVKVTQSSRYLVKRTGEKVFLECVQDMDHENMFWYRQDPGLGLRLIYFSYDVKMKEKGDIPEGYSVSREKKERFSLILESASTNQTSMYLCASSLGTSDPYEQYFGPGTRLTVT.

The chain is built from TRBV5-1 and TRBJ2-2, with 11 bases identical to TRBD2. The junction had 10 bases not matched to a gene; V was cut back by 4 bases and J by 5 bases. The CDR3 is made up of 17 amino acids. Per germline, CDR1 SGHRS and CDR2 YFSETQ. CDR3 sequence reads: CASSSIAGGPGTGELFF. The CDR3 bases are TGCGCCAGCAGCAGTATAGCGGGAGGGCCTGGAACCGGGGAGCTGTTTTTT.

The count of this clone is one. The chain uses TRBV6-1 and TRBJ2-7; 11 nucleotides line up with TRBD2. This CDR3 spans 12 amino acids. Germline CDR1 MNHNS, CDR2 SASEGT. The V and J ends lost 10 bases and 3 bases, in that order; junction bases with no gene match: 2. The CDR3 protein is CATGTSGYEQYF. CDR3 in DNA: TGTGCCACCGGGACTAGCGGCTACGAGCAGTACTTC.

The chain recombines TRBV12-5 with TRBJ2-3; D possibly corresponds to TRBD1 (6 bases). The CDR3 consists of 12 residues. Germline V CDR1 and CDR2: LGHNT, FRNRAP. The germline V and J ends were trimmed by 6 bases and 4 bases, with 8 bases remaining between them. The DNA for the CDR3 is TGTGCTAGTGGCTCAGGGGCAGATACGCAGTATTTT. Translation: CASGSGADTQYF.

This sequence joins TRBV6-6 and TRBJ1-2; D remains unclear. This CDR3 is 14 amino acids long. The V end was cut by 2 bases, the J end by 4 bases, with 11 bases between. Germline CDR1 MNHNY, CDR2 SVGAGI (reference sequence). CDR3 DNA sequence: TGTGCCAGCAGTTACGAAGGGCATAGCTATGGCTACACCTTC. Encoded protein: CASSYEGHSYGYTF.

This CDR3 is CASSRVTTNEKLFF. The CDR3 bases are TGTGCCAGTTCCAGGGTGACAACTAATGAAAAACTGTTTTTT. This rearrangement joins TRBV19 to TRBJ1-4; TRBD1 is a possible D gene (5 bases). Per germline, CDR1 LNHDA and CDR2 SQIVND (reference sequence). V was cut by 8 bases and J by 0 bases, with 10 bases left in between. The CDR3 length is 14 residues.

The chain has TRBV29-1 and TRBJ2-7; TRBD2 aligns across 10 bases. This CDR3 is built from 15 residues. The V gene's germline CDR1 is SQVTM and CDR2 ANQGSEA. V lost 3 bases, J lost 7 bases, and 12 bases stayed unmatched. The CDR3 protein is CSVEASGSLAREQYF. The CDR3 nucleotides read TGCAGCGTTGAGGCTAGCGGGAGCTTGGCGAGAGAGCAGTACTTC.

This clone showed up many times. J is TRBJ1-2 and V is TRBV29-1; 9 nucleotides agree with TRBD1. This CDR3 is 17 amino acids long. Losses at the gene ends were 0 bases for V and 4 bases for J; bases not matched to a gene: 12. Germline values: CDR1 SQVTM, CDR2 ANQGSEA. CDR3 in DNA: TGCAGCGTTGAAGATGGCGACAGGGGGGCGCATCGCTATGGCTACACCTTC. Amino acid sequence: CSVEDGDRGAHRYGYTF.